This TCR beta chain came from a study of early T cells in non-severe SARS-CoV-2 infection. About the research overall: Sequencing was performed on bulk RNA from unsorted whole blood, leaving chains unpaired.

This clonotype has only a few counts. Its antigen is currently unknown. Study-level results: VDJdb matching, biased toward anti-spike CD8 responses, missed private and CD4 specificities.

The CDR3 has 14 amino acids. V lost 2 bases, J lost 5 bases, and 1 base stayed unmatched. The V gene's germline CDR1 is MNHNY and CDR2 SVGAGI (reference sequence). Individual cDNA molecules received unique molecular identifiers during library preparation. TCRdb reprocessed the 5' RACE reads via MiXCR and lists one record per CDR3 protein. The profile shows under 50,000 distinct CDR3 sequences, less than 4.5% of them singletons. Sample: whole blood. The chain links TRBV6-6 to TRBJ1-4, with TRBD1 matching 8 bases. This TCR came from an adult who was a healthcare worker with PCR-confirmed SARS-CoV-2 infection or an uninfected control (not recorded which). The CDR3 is CASSYRDRNEKLFF. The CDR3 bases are TGTGCCAGCAGTTACCGGGACAGGAATGAAAAACTGTTTTTT.